This TCR beta chain was recovered during a study of OX40 agonist ivuxolimab in advanced cancers. Looked up from germline, CDR1 is MGHRA and CDR2 is YSYEKL. The CDR3 is 14 residues long. Trimming at V came to 4 bases and at J to 4 bases, leaving 5 bases not matched to a gene. Sequenced by immunoSEQ multiplex PCR; TCRdb stores in-frame clones only, minus some. Among under 45,000 clones, about 80% were seen once, and the ten largest hold under 20%. Points on this clone: Its antigen is currently unknown.

Study-wide findings and caveats: Some of the lowest clonal expansion was seen in partial responders at 0.1-3.0 mg/kg. At doses 0.1 to 3.0 mg/kg, CD4+ and CD8+ clones expanded.

This receptor was obtained from an adult with an advanced solid tumor such as melanoma, head and neck, liver or kidney cancer. Specimen: CD4+ or CD8+ T cells sorted from blood, collected in a trial of the OX40 agonist ivuxolimab. The genes are TRBV4-1 and TRBJ2-5, with 8 bases matching TRBD1. CDR3 in amino acids: CASSPDRVRETQYF. In DNA, the CDR3 is TGCGCCAGCAGCCCGGACAGGGTACGAGAGACCCAGTACTTC.